Listed here are 30 T cell receptor beta chains from one sample, sequenced in a study of blood T cell repertoires in COVID-19. Sequenced by immunoSEQ multiplex PCR; TCRdb stores in-frame clones only, minus some. The sample carries roughly 38,000 clones, over 65% recorded once. The specimen sequenced was peripheral blood. The receptors originated from a man aged 55 to 70 with active COVID-19.

This clone showed up just a few times. The rearrangement uses TRBV9 and TRBJ2-5, with a weak D call TRBD2 (6 bases). The V end was cut by 4 bases, the J end by 5 bases, with 15 bases between. The germline V gene has CDR1 SGDLS and CDR2 YYNGEE. The CDR3 totals 14 residues. For the CDR3, the DNA is TGTGCCAGCAGCCCCCGCGGCGGGGTCGAGACCCAGTACTTC. Translating gives CASSPRGGVETQYF.

Worth noting for this clone: A read error may account for a junction end that differs from germline. The V gene is TRBV7-7, the J gene TRBJ2-3; D is unresolved. The CDR3 loop spans 16 amino acids. Germline V lookup: CDR1 SSHAT, CDR2 FNYEAQ (reference sequence). The CDR3: CASSLSVGKRTDTQYF. CDR3 sequence (DNA): TGTGCTAGCAGCTTATCGGTGGGCAAACGCACAGATACGCAGTATTTT. Full variable domain (remainder filled in from reference TRBV7-7 and TRBJ2-3): GAGVSQSPRYKVTKRGQDVTLRCDPISSHATLYWYQQALGQGPEFLTYFNYEAQPDKSGLPSDRFSAERPEGSISTLTIQRTEQRDSAMYRCASSLSVGKRTDTQYFGPGTRLTVL.

V is TRBV27 and J is TRBJ2-7; D may be TRBD1 (5 bases). The ends were cut back, 2 bases at V and 2 bases at J, with 13 bases in the middle. Germline loops: CDR1 MNHEY, CDR2 SMNVEV (reference sequence). CDR3 length: 15 residues. The CDR3 coding sequence is TGTGCCAGCAGTTTAGGGTGGGGCGGACCCTACGAGCAGTACTTC. Translating it yields CASSLGWGGPYEQYF.

This sequence joins TRBV6-6 and TRBJ1-3; 10 nucleotides align to TRBD1. The ends lost 2 bases at V and 8 bases at J; junction bases unmatched: 6. The CDR3 sequence is 15 residues long. Germline values: CDR1 MNHNY, CDR2 SVGAGI (reference sequence). The CDR3, as DNA: TGTGCCAGCAGTTACAGGGGACAGGGGAGAGACACCATATATTTT. It specifies CASSYRGQGRDTIYF.

This sequence joins TRBV5-4 and TRBJ1-2; TRBD1 might be the D (5 bases). CDR3 length equals 15 residues. Between the trimmed V and J ends, which lost 4 bases and 5 bases, there was a span of 18 bases. CDR1 is SGHNT and CDR2 is YYREEE in the germline V gene (reference sequence). The CDR3 is CASSIGQKVSYGYTF. CDR3 DNA: TGTGCCAGCAGCATTGGACAAAAAGTTTCATATGGCTACACCTTC. The full variable domain, with the rest looked up from reference TRBV5-4 and TRBJ1-2, is ETGVTQSPTHLIKTRGQQVTLRCSSQSGHNTVSWYQQALGQGPQFIFQYYREEENGRGNFPPRFSGLQFPNYSSELNVNALELDDSALYLCASSIGQKVSYGYTFGSGTRLTVV.

This chain connects TRBV6-6 to TRBJ1-1, with D possibly matching TRBD1 (5 bases). This CDR3 has 13 amino acids. In germline, CDR1 is MNHNY, CDR2 SVGAGI (reference sequence). Trimming removed 6 bases at V and 7 bases at J, with 15 bases between. This CDR3 is CASSTGRGREAFF. CDR3 DNA sequence: TGTGCCAGCAGCACCGGGCGGGGCCGTGAAGCTTTCTTT.

In its sample, this clone was seen once. The chain joins TRBV18 to TRBJ2-7, with a tentative D call TRBD1 (5 bases). This CDR3 has 13 residues. V shed 4 bases and J shed 7 bases, with 14 bases lying between them. Germline assignment: CDR1 KGHSH and CDR2 LQKENI. The CDR3 loop is CASSLSDTREQYF. The CDR3 bases are TGTGCCAGCTCACTTTCGGACACGAGAGAGCAGTACTTC.

This chain connects TRBV5-4 to TRBJ1-2, with 8 bases matching TRBD1. The germline V gene has CDR1 SGHNT and CDR2 YYREEE (reference sequence). With V trimmed by 0 bases and J by 4 bases, 5 bases remained unmatched. CDR3 size: 15 residues. The CDR3 protein is CASSLVGTGSYGYTF. CDR3 nucleotide sequence: TGTGCCAGCAGCTTGGTCGGGACAGGATCCTATGGCTACACCTTC.

V and J are TRBV5-8 and TRBJ1-5, with 7 nucleotides matching TRBD1. The germline V gene has CDR1 SGHTS and CDR2 YDEGEE. The junction had 8 bases not matched to a gene; V was cut back by 4 bases and J by 4 bases. This CDR3 comprises 15 residues. This CDR3 reads CASSAYGTANQPQHF. The CDR3 DNA reads as TGTGCCAGCAGCGCATACGGGACAGCTAATCAGCCCCAGCATTTT.

The chain is built from TRBV29-1 and TRBJ2-2; tentative D call: TRBD1 (5 bases). CDR1 is SQVTM, CDR2 ANQGSEA, per germline. This CDR3 region has 14 residues. Trimming took off 5 bases at V and 3 bases at J, with 13 bases between the two ends. The CDR3 loop is CSVRQLEDTGELFF. The CDR3 region has the DNA TGCAGCGTTAGACAGCTAGAGGACACCGGGGAGCTGTTTTTT.

This clone turned up a few times. This rearrangement joins TRBV4-1 to TRBJ1-2; D perhaps matches TRBD1 (6 bases). The CDR3 length is 15 residues. Between the trimmed V and J ends, which lost 1 base and 4 bases, there was a span of 13 bases. Germline V gene sequence: CDR1 MGHRA, CDR2 YSYEKL. The CDR3 coding sequence is TGCGCCAGCAGCCAAGCACCAGGGGCGTCCTATGGCTACACCTTC. Translated: CASSQAPGASYGYTF.

The chain employs TRBV19 and TRBJ2-3; 8 bases fit TRBD2. J lost 2 bases, V lost 5 bases, and 3 bases had no gene match. The CDR3 has 14 amino acids. From germline, CDR1 is LNHDA and CDR2 SQIVND (reference sequence). CDR3 amino acids: CASSPGGLTDTQYF. The CDR3 DNA reads as TGTGCCAGTAGTCCGGGGGGGCTCACAGATACGCAGTATTTT.

In this sample, this clone turned up once. The J gene is TRBJ2-2, the V gene TRBV18; D might be TRBD1 (6 bases). The V gene's germline CDR1 is KGHSH and CDR2 LQKENI. The CDR3 sequence is 16 residues long. The V gene lost 3 bases and the J gene lost 0 bases, with 11 bases spanning the gap. DNA of the CDR3: TGTGCCAGCTCACCCGGTTGGACAGCGAACACCGGGGAGCTGTTTTTT. Amino acids: CASSPGWTANTGELFF.

The rearrangement uses TRBV9 and TRBJ1-2; possibly TRBD1 for D (6 bases). Between the trimmed V and J ends, which lost 4 bases and 10 bases, there was a span of 32 bases. CDR1 and CDR2 from the germline V gene are SGDLS and YYNGEE. CDR3 length equals 18 residues. The CDR3 sequence is CASSWSKQGSQELGDYTF. The CDR3 bases are TGTGCCAGCAGCTGGAGCAAACAGGGCTCCCAGGAGTTAGGCGACTACACCTTC.

The rearrangement joins TRBV28 to TRBJ1-2, with 7 bases lining up with TRBD1. The CDR3 runs to 13 residues. The germline gives CDR1 MDHEN, CDR2 SYDVKM. The V and J ends lost 7 bases and 4 bases, in that order; junction bases with no gene match: 6. CDR3: CASKGGPVYGYTF. The CDR3 region has the DNA TGTGCCAGCAAAGGGGGCCCTGTCTATGGCTACACCTTC.

This chain links TRBV4-3 with TRBJ2-1; D uncertain. The CDR3 sequence is 12 residues long. Between the trimmed V and J ends, which lost 4 bases and 1 base, there was a span of 2 bases. Germline CDR1 and CDR2: LGHNA and YSLEER. CDR3 protein: CASSPSYNEQFF. In nucleotides, the CDR3 is TGCGCCAGCAGCCCGTCCTACAATGAGCAGTTCTTC.

In its sample, this clone was seen a few times. The chain links TRBV11-2 to TRBJ2-2; D is unresolved. The CDR3 has 15 residues. Germline CDR1 reads SGHAT; CDR2 reads FQNNGV. The V end was cut by 4 bases, the J end by 6 bases, with 15 bases between. CDR3 DNA: TGTGCCAGCAGCTCCGAGTCCCTGCCGGCCGGGGAGCTGTTTTTT. Protein: CASSSESLPAGELFF.

The chain links TRBV9 to TRBJ2-7; a weak D match, TRBD2 (5 bases). CDR3 size: 13 residues. Germline V gene sequence: CDR1 SGDLS, CDR2 YYNGEE. V was cut by 3 bases and J by 9 bases, with 16 bases left in between. The CDR3 nucleotides are TGTGCCAGCAGCGAGGTCGCCCTTGGAGGGCAGTACTTC. Translating gives CASSEVALGGQYF.

The chain combines TRBV5-4 with TRBJ2-7, with a possible D match to TRBD2 (6 bases). CDR1 and CDR2 (germline): SGHNT, YYREEE (reference sequence). The CDR3 contains 14 residues. V dropped 2 bases and J dropped 3 bases, with 12 bases sitting between them. The CDR3 spells CASSFGGSDYEQYF. DNA for the CDR3: TGTGCCAGCAGCTTCGGGGGAAGTGACTACGAGCAGTACTTC.

The chain is built from TRBV7-9 and TRBJ2-3; TRBD1 aligns across 8 bases. Unmatched junction bases numbered 9, after V lost 2 bases and J lost 2 bases. Germline CDR1 is SEHNR and CDR2 is FQNEAQ (reference sequence). The CDR3 loop spans 17 amino acids. CDR3 sequence reads: CASSLITGGFPTDTQYF. The CDR3 nucleotides are TGTGCCAGCAGCTTAATAACAGGGGGTTTCCCCACAGATACGCAGTATTTT.

The chain carries TRBV28 and TRBJ1-3, with D possibly TRBD1 on 5 matching bases. Looked up from germline, CDR1 is MDHEN and CDR2 is SYDVKM. CDR3 length: 17 amino acids. The V and J ends lost 2 bases and 2 bases respectively, with 16 bases between them. The CDR3 region is CASSLISSGGAGNTIYF. The CDR3 DNA sequence: TGTGCCAGCAGTTTAATCAGTTCGGGGGGGGCTGGAAACACCATATATTTT.

This clone occurred a few times. The chain has TRBV5-1 and TRBJ1-1, with D possibly being TRBD1 (5 bases). The CDR3 loop spans 15 amino acids. V was cut by 4 bases and J by 0 bases, with 13 bases left in between. CDR1 is SGHRS and CDR2 is YFSETQ in the germline V gene. The CDR3 is CASSPQAGLNTEAFF. CDR3 sequence (DNA): TGCGCCAGCAGCCCCCAAGCAGGGCTGAACACTGAAGCTTTCTTT.

This sequence joins TRBV6-5 and TRBJ1-5; D is unclear. V gave up 10 bases and J gave up 4 bases, with 20 bases separating them. Germline CDR1 MNHEY, CDR2 SVGAGI. This CDR3 has 15 residues. This chain's CDR3 is CATTAGFSGNQPQHF. DNA for the CDR3: TGTGCCACCACCGCCGGGTTTAGTGGGAATCAGCCCCAGCATTTT.

This clone was counted a single time. The V gene is TRBV5-8, the J gene TRBJ2-3; D is possibly TRBD2 (5 bases). V was shortened by 0 bases and J by 6 bases, with 8 bases between the two germline ends. The CDR3 totals 13 residues. CDR1 is SGHTS and CDR2 is YDEGEE in the germline V gene. The CDR3 protein is CASSLGTGDTQYF. For the CDR3, the DNA is TGTGCCAGCAGCTTGGGCACGGGGGATACGCAGTATTTT.

The chain combines TRBV20-1 with TRBJ2-2; D perhaps matches TRBD2 (5 bases). Trimming removed 6 bases at V and 2 bases at J, with 13 bases between. Looked up from germline, CDR1 is DFQATT and CDR2 is SNEGSKA (reference sequence). The CDR3 contains 14 residues. CDR3 DNA sequence: TGCAGTGCGAGTCCGGGAATTAACACCGGGGAGCTGTTTTTT. Translating gives CSASPGINTGELFF.

The rearrangement uses TRBV27 and TRBJ2-7, with TRBD2 matching 12 bases. Trimming cost V 4 bases and J 5 bases; bases outside gene matches: 6. The CDR3 has 15 amino acids. CDR1 is MNHEY and CDR2 is SMNVEV in the germline V gene (reference sequence). The CDR3 DNA reads TGTGCCAGCAGTTCACTAGCGGGGGGTTTCGACGAGCAGTACTTC. As protein: CASSSLAGGFDEQYF.

The CDR3 DNA reads TGTGCCAGCAGCGTAGGGGGACAGGTTAGCGAGCAGTACTTC. It yields the protein CASSVGGQVSEQYF. This chain uses TRBV9 with TRBJ2-7; TRBD1 matches at 8 bases. J gave up 6 bases and V 0 bases, and 5 bases lay outside the gene matches. Looked up from germline, CDR1 is SGDLS and CDR2 is YYNGEE. The length of the CDR3 is 14 residues.

The gene calls are TRBV7-9 and TRBJ1-5; 7 bases are a match to TRBD1. This CDR3 is 15 amino acids long. In germline, CDR1 is SEHNR, CDR2 FQNEAQ (reference sequence). V gave up 5 bases and J gave up 1 base; unmatched junction bases: 5. CDR3 sequence reads: CASSNGQESNQPQHF. DNA of the CDR3: TGTGCCAGCAGCAATGGACAGGAAAGCAATCAGCCCCAGCATTTT.

J is TRBJ2-3 and V is TRBV6-4; weak D call: TRBD2 (6 bases). The CDR3 contains 12 residues. The germline gives CDR1 MRHNA, CDR2 SNTAGT. V was pared by 3 bases and J by 6 bases, with 7 bases between. For the CDR3, the DNA is TGTGCCAGCAGTGAGAGCGGGGATACGCAGTATTTT. This translates into CASSESGDTQYF.

The chain recombines TRBV18 with TRBJ1-1; the match to TRBD1 covers 7 bases. Germline V gene data show CDR1 as KGHSH and CDR2 as LQKENI. There are 15 residues in the CDR3. J gave up 3 bases and V 6 bases, and 10 bases lay outside the gene matches. CDR3 in DNA: TGTGCCAGCTCGCCCAGGGGAGACAGGGACACTGAAGCTTTCTTT. Amino acid sequence: CASSPRGDRDTEAFF. The variable domain in full, completed from reference TRBV18 and TRBJ1-1, reads NAGVMQNPRHLVRRRGQEARLRCSPMKGHSHVYWYRQLPEEGLKFMVYLQKENIIDESGMPKERFSAEFPKEGPSILRIQQVVRGDSAAYFCASSPRGDRDTEAFFGQGTRLTVV.